This T cell receptor beta chain emerged from a study of blood T cell repertoires in COVID-19. Study context: The cDNA or gDNA used as material had been derived from T cells, B-cell-depleted T cells, or PBMCs.

This CDR3 has 15 amino acids. Germline CDR1 is MNHEY and CDR2 is SVGAGI. With V trimmed by 6 bases and J by 3 bases, 2 bases remained unmatched. In its sample, this clone was seen once. Per the original data handling: Reference gene primers were amplified, and this amplification served to estimate nucleated cell counts. TCRdb's table, derived via immunoSEQ multiplex PCR, lists solely in-frame clones and lacks some. V and J calls and clone size come straight from that table; D and trimming were deduced from the DNA. The repertoire holds fewer than 400,000 clones, around four fifths seen once, with 2.5% to 3.5% in the top ten.

This sequence joins TRBV6-5 and TRBJ2-1; 13 bases fit TRBD2. Sequencing was carried out using peripheral blood. The TCR sequence derives from a man aged 30-40 years with active or convalescent COVID-19. DNA for the CDR3: TGTGCCAGCAGGGGGACTAGCGGGAACTACAATGAGCAGTTCTTC. It is translated as CASRGTSGNYNEQFF.